The 30 T cell receptor beta chains presented below share a single source sample, sequenced in a study of blood T cell repertoires in COVID-19. The assay was immunoSEQ multiplex PCR, and TCRdb's table has in-frame clones only and misses some. The top ten clones hold roughly 1% of a sample with about 350,000 clones, about 90% of them seen once. Sequencing was performed on PBMCs or T cells enriched from blood (not recorded which). These receptors were obtained from a young woman who had recovered from COVID-19.

The rearrangement links TRBV12-3 or TRBV12-4 to TRBJ2-5, with D perhaps TRBD2 (5 bases). V lost 5 bases, J lost 3 bases, and 10 bases lay in between. The CDR3 extends over 13 amino acids. DNA of the CDR3: TGTGCCAGCAGTCGGTCGGGGAAAGAGACCCAGTACTTC. Translated: CASSRSGKETQYF.

The chain joins TRBV19 to TRBJ1-2; a possible D gene is TRBD1 (5 bases). Germline assignment: CDR1 LNHDA and CDR2 SQIVND (reference sequence). This CDR3 has 15 amino acids. Trimming stripped 0 bases from V and 2 bases from J, with 10 bases between. The CDR3 reads CASSIDYRRNYGYTF. The DNA of the CDR3 is TGTGCCAGTAGTATAGATTACAGGCGGAACTATGGCTACACCTTC.

This sequence joins TRBV7-9 and TRBJ2-7; TRBD1 aligns across 7 bases. The CDR3 totals 15 residues. With V trimmed by 1 base and J by 0 bases, 3 bases remained unmatched. Germline CDR1 is SEHNR and CDR2 is FQNEAQ (reference sequence). CDR3 protein: CASSLEDRSSYEQYF. As DNA, the CDR3 is TGTGCCAGCAGCTTAGAGGACAGGAGCTCCTACGAGCAGTACTTC. Using reference TRBV7-9 and TRBJ2-7 for the parts outside the CDR3, the full variable domain is DTGVSQNPRHKITKRGQNVTFRCDPISEHNRLYWYRQTLGQGPEFLTYFQNEAQLEKSRLLSDRFSAERPKGSFSTLEIQRTEQGDSAMYLCASSLEDRSSYEQYFGPGTRLTVT.

The J gene is TRBJ2-7, the V gene TRBV2, with 8 bases lining up with TRBD2. The length of the CDR3 is 14 residues. With V trimmed by 2 bases and J by 7 bases, 7 bases remained unmatched. The germline CDR1 and CDR2 sequences are SNHLY and FYNNEI. The CDR3 spells CASSESSAGGEQYF. DNA of the CDR3: TGTGCCAGCAGTGAAAGTAGCGCGGGGGGTGAGCAGTACTTC.

The rearrangement uses TRBV7-9 and TRBJ2-3, with D unresolved. Germline V CDR1 and CDR2: SEHNR, FQNEAQ (reference sequence). The V end was cut by 5 bases, the J end by 6 bases, with 9 bases between. The CDR3 contains 12 residues. The CDR3 region is CASSLLVDTQYF. The CDR3 DNA reads as TGTGCCAGCAGCCTCCTAGTCGATACGCAGTATTTT.

This chain uses TRBV4-3 with TRBJ2-5, with a tentative D call TRBD2 (7 bases). The V and J ends lost 3 bases and 5 bases respectively, with 13 bases between them. The CDR3 spans 14 residues. CDR1 and CDR2 from the germline V gene are LGHNA and YSLEER. The CDR3 protein is CASSQGAGVETQYF. CDR3 coding DNA: TGCGCCAGCAGCCAGGGGGCGGGGGTGGAGACCCAGTACTTC.

V and J are TRBV10-1 and TRBJ1-4; tentatively, D is TRBD1 (6 bases). The CDR3 is made up of 15 amino acids. Germline V lookup: CDR1 WNHNN, CDR2 SYGVQD (reference sequence). The ends were cut back, 5 bases at V and 4 bases at J, with 14 bases in the middle. CDR3 residues: CASSQGSVVNEKLFF. The CDR3 coding sequence is TGCGCCAGCAGTCAGGGGTCCGTCGTTAATGAAAAACTGTTTTTT.

Remarks on this clone: Different DNA sequences within this sample yield the same CDR3. This chain joins TRBV6-5 and TRBJ2-7, with 11 bases lining up with TRBD2. Germline V gene lookup returns CDR1 MNHEY and CDR2 SVGAGI. With 0 bases clipped from V and 2 bases from J, the junction kept 0 bases outside the gene matches. The CDR3 length is 15 residues. The CDR3 is CASSYSSGGAYEQYF. The CDR3 region has the DNA TGTGCCAGCAGTTACTCTAGCGGGGGGGCCTACGAGCAGTACTTC.

This chain connects TRBV7-9 to TRBJ2-3; tentative D call: TRBD2 (5 bases). The CDR3 runs to 15 residues. The germline CDR1 and CDR2 sequences are SEHNR and FQNEAQ (reference sequence). V gave up 4 bases and J gave up 5 bases, with 16 bases separating them. The CDR3 is CASSSDGGFGDTQYF. As DNA, the CDR3 is TGTGCCAGCAGCTCGGACGGAGGCTTCGGAGATACGCAGTATTTT.

The chain uses TRBV19 and TRBJ2-1; 7 bases align to TRBD2. The V gene end was trimmed by 5 bases and the J gene end by 0 bases; junction bases not matched to a gene: 7. Germline CDR1 is LNHDA and CDR2 is SQIVND (reference sequence). CDR3 length equals 16 residues. The CDR3 bases are TGTGCCAGTAGTTCCCGCCCGGGGGGCTCCTACAATGAGCAGTTCTTC. It yields the protein CASSSRPGGSYNEQFF. The full variable domain, completed using reference TRBV19 and TRBJ2-1, is DGGITQSPKYLFRKEGQNVTLSCEQNLNHDAMYWYRQDPGQGLRLIYYSQIVNDFQKGDIAEGYSVSREKKESFPLTVTSAQKNPTAFYLCASSSRPGGSYNEQFFGPGTRLTVL.

V and J are TRBV2 and TRBJ1-2; possible D gene TRBD1, 5 bases. This CDR3 comprises 16 residues. Germline CDR1 is SNHLY and CDR2 is FYNNEI. Deletions cut 6 bases from V and 6 bases from J, with 23 bases between. DNA for the CDR3: TGTGCCAGCAGGAGGGACGGGGGTAGAACAGGTGATGGCTACACCTTC. Translated: CASRRDGGRTGDGYTF.

This clone came up a few times. The chain links TRBV30 to TRBJ2-2; a weak D match, TRBD1 (5 bases). This CDR3 contains 14 residues. Trimming cost V 0 bases and J 3 bases, with 8 bases left between them. CDR1 is GTSNPN, CDR2 SVGIG, per germline (reference sequence). The CDR3 loop is CAWSVGAYTGELFF. The CDR3 DNA sequence: TGTGCCTGGAGTGTAGGGGCCTACACCGGGGAGCTGTTTTTT.

The chain couples TRBV2 to TRBJ2-7, with D perhaps matching TRBD1 (6 bases). Trimming removed 8 bases from V and 2 bases from J, with 13 bases in between. This CDR3 has 13 amino acids. From germline, CDR1 is SNHLY and CDR2 FYNNEI. The CDR3 sequence is CASEGDGTYEQYF. The CDR3 region has the DNA TGTGCCAGCGAGGGGGACGGAACCTACGAGCAGTACTTC.

This clone was seen a few times. The rearrangement joins TRBV5-1 to TRBJ2-7, with 9 bases identical to TRBD1. The trim removed 4 bases at V and 4 bases at J, leaving 15 bases unmatched. From germline, CDR1 is SGHRS and CDR2 YFSETQ. The CDR3 length is 17 residues. The CDR3 region is CASSRDPPGQGVYEQYF. For the CDR3, the DNA is TGCGCCAGCAGCAGAGACCCACCGGGACAGGGAGTTTACGAGCAGTACTTC. The full variable domain, its missing parts supplied by reference TRBV5-1 and TRBJ2-7, is KAGVTQTPRYLIKTRGQQVTLSCSPISGHRSVSWYQQTPGQGLQFLFEYFSETQRNKGNFPGRFSGRQFSNSRSEMNVSTLELGDSALYLCASSRDPPGQGVYEQYFGPGTRLTVT.

J is TRBJ1-2 and V is TRBV28; D not certain. V was pared by 1 base and J by 5 bases, with 14 bases between. CDR1 is MDHEN, CDR2 SYDVKM, per germline. CDR3 length: 15 residues. CDR3 residues: CASSLYEGRTYGYTF. For the CDR3, the DNA is TGTGCCAGCAGTTTATATGAGGGCAGGACTTATGGCTACACCTTC.

The chain couples TRBV10-3 to TRBJ2-6; 10 bases match TRBD1. With 5 bases clipped from V and 4 bases from J, the junction kept 5 bases outside the gene matches. Germline-derived CDR1 and CDR2 are ENHRY and SYGVKD. This CDR3 comprises 16 residues. CDR3 DNA: TGTGCCATCAGTTCCGGGACAGGGGTAGGGGCCAACGTCCTGACTTTC. Residues: CAISSGTGVGANVLTF.

The V call is TRBV4-3, the J call TRBJ1-2; 7 bases align to TRBD1. CDR3 length: 16 amino acids. Looked up from germline, CDR1 is LGHNA and CDR2 is YSLEER. The V segment lost 3 bases and the J segment 7 bases; nucleotides outside the gene matches: 14. The chain's CDR3 is CASSQDSGTVIGGYTF. In nucleotides, the CDR3 is TGCGCCAGCAGCCAGGACTCCGGGACAGTGATTGGTGGCTACACCTTC.

The gene calls are TRBV27 and TRBJ2-3; D is possibly TRBD2 (6 bases). Germline V lookup: CDR1 MNHEY, CDR2 SMNVEV (reference sequence). V lost 4 bases, J lost 0 bases, and 14 bases lay in between. The CDR3 spans 16 residues. CDR3: CASSYRSRGSTDTQYF. The CDR3 DNA follows: TGTGCCAGCAGTTACCGGTCCCGGGGGAGCACAGATACGCAGTATTTT.

V usage is TRBV6-5 and J usage is TRBJ2-3, with 10 positions matching TRBD2. V shed 8 bases and J 2 bases; nucleotides not matched to a gene: 7. This CDR3 contains 15 residues. CDR1 is MNHEY and CDR2 is SVGAGI in the germline V gene. CDR3 coding DNA: TGTGCCAGCTCCCACCTAGCGGGGGCCACAGATACGCAGTATTTT. It is translated as CASSHLAGATDTQYF.

The V call is TRBV6-1, the J call TRBJ1-2; D unresolved. Germline CDR1 MNHNS, CDR2 SASEGT. The V and J ends lost 0 bases and 4 bases respectively, with 9 bases between them. The CDR3 is made up of 14 amino acids. The CDR3 sequence: CASSEAVSFYGYTF. As DNA, the CDR3 is TGTGCCAGCAGTGAAGCAGTCAGTTTCTATGGCTACACCTTC.

V is TRBV11-3 and J is TRBJ2-1, with D unresolved. The CDR3 sequence is 13 residues long. Trimming stripped 3 bases from V and 3 bases from J, with 6 bases between. Germline CDR1 SGHNT, CDR2 YENEEA. The CDR3 sequence is CASSLSFYNEQFF. CDR3 sequence (DNA): TGTGCCAGCAGCTTGAGTTTCTACAATGAGCAGTTCTTC.

The chain links TRBV10-1 to TRBJ2-3; the match to TRBD2 covers 7 bases. This CDR3 is 18 amino acids long. The trim removed 0 bases at V and 3 bases at J, leaving 12 bases unmatched. Germline loops: CDR1 WNHNN, CDR2 SYGVQD (reference sequence). This CDR3 reads CASSESRSVAGKTDTQYF. The CDR3 DNA sequence: TGCGCCAGCAGTGAGTCGAGATCGGTAGCGGGTAAGACAGATACGCAGTATTTT.

The chain combines TRBV28 with TRBJ1-6, with D maybe TRBD1 (5 bases). Trimming took 6 bases from V and 5 from J, leaving 11 bases between them. The germline V gene has CDR1 MDHEN and CDR2 SYDVKM. The CDR3 contains 14 residues. Here the CDR3 DNA reads TGTGCCAGCAGCCGAGCAGGGAATAATTCACCCCTCCACTTT. As protein: CASSRAGNNSPLHF.

The V gene is TRBV5-1, the J gene TRBJ2-5; D is ambiguous. The CDR3 length is 15 residues. Germline lookup yields CDR1 SGHRS and CDR2 YFSETQ. Between the trimmed V and J ends, which lost 5 bases and 0 bases, there was a span of 14 bases. The CDR3 DNA is TGCGCCAGCAGGAACCTGCAGTCATACCAAGAGACCCAGTACTTC. Protein product: CASRNLQSYQETQYF.

This clone was picked up one time. The gene calls are TRBV7-8 and TRBJ2-5; D is possibly TRBD2 (6 bases). Trimming removed 5 bases from V and 5 bases from J, with 12 bases in between. The CDR3 covers 13 residues. The V gene's germline CDR1 is SGHVS and CDR2 FQNEAQ. The CDR3 region has the DNA TGTGCCAGCAGCCGGGGACTCGGGGAGACCCAGTACTTC. Protein product: CASSRGLGETQYF.

The chain combines TRBV2 with TRBJ2-2; no definite D call. The length of the CDR3 is 14 residues. Germline V gene sequence: CDR1 SNHLY, CDR2 FYNNEI. V shed 1 base and J shed 7 bases, with 10 bases lying between them. The CDR3 DNA sequence: TGTGCCAGCAGTGAAGGTTCTAGACGCGGGGAGCTGTTTTTT. As protein: CASSEGSRRGELFF. The full variable domain, completed using reference TRBV2 and TRBJ2-2, is EPEVTQTPSHQVTQMGQEVILRCVPISNHLYFYWYRQILGQKVEFLVSFYNNEISEKSEIFDDQFSVERPDGSNFTLKIRSTKLEDSAMYFCASSEGSRRGELFFGEGSRLTVL.

V usage is TRBV3-1 (or the pseudogene TRBV3-2) and J usage is TRBJ2-7; 7 bases are shared with TRBD2. This CDR3 contains 17 residues. V lost 2 bases and J lost 3; bases outside the gene matches: 13. Germline assignment: CDR1 LGHDT and CDR2 YNNKEL (reference sequence). DNA for the CDR3: TGTGCCAGCAGCCAACCCTGGGGCCAGCCGGGGGGCTACGAGCAGTACTTC. This encodes CASSQPWGQPGGYEQYF.

This rearrangement joins TRBV5-6 to TRBJ2-3; 12 bases are shared with TRBD2. CDR1 is SGHDT, CDR2 YYEEEE, per germline. V trimming: 3 bases; J trimming: 2 bases; junction bases outside the gene matches: 13. The CDR3 covers 19 residues. Here the CDR3 reads CASSSELGLAGSYTDTQYF. In DNA, the CDR3 is TGTGCCAGCAGCTCTGAGCTAGGACTAGCGGGGAGCTACACAGATACGCAGTATTTT.

The chain employs TRBV18 and TRBJ2-2; 11 positions match TRBD1. Losses at the gene ends were 1 base for V and 5 bases for J; bases not matched to a gene: 6. The V gene's germline CDR1 is KGHSH and CDR2 LQKENI. This CDR3 is 17 amino acids long. As DNA, the CDR3 is TGTGCCAGCTCACCACGCCTCGGGACAGGGGGAACCGGGGAGCTGTTTTTT. It encodes CASSPRLGTGGTGELFF. The whole variable domain, remainder taken from reference TRBV18 and TRBJ2-2, is NAGVMQNPRHLVRRRGQEARLRCSPMKGHSHVYWYRQLPEEGLKFMVYLQKENIIDESGMPKERFSAEFPKEGPSILRIQQVVRGDSAAYFCASSPRLGTGGTGELFFGEGSRLTVL.

The CDR3 loop reads CASSQTGGYEQYF. The CDR3 DNA reads as TGCGCCAGCAGCCAAACAGGTGGCTACGAGCAGTACTTC. The chain carries TRBV4-3 and TRBJ2-7, with D possibly TRBD1 on 5 matching bases. The CDR3 totals 13 residues. Trimming left V 2 bases short and J 3 bases short, with 8 bases between. Germline CDR1 reads LGHNA; CDR2 reads YSLEER.